The present entry profiles one T cell receptor (beta chain) with its context. These data come from a study of blood T cell repertoires in COVID-19. Study summary: The United States, Italy and Spain were the sources of the acute and convalescent COVID-19 samples.

Only in-frame clones appear in the TCRdb table, and some are missing; sequencing was by immunoSEQ multiplex PCR. The repertoire consists of tens of thousands of clones, with around 92% occurring once and the leading ten covering roughly 8.6%. Looked up from germline, CDR1 is SGHNT and CDR2 is YENEEA. The CDR3 has 15 residues. The V and J ends lost 3 bases and 0 bases respectively, with 9 bases between them. Sequencing was performed on peripheral blood. The rearrangement links TRBV11-3 to TRBJ2-1; tentative D call: TRBD1 (6 bases). The source is a human donor in a cohort sampled during active COVID-19. The CDR3 region has the DNA TGTGCCAGCAGCTTTACAGGGAGCTCCTACAATGAGCAGTTCTTC. Residues: CASSFTGSSYNEQFF.